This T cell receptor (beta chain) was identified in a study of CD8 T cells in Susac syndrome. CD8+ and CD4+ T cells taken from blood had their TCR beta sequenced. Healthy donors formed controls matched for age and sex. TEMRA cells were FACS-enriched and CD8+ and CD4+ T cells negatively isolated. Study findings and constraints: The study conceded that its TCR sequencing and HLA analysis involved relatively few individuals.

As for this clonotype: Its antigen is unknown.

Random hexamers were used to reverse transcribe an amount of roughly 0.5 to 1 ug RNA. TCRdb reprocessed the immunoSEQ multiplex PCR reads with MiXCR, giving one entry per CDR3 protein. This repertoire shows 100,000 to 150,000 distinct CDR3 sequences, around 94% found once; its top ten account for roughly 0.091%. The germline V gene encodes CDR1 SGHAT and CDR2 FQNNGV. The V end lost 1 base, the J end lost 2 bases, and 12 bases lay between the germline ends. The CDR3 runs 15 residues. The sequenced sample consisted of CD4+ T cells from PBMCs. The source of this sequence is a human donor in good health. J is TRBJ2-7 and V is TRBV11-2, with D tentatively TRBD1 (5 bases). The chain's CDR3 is CASSLVGQVTYEQYF. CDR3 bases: TGTGCCAGCAGCTTAGTGGGGCAGGTAACCTACGAGCAGTACTTC.